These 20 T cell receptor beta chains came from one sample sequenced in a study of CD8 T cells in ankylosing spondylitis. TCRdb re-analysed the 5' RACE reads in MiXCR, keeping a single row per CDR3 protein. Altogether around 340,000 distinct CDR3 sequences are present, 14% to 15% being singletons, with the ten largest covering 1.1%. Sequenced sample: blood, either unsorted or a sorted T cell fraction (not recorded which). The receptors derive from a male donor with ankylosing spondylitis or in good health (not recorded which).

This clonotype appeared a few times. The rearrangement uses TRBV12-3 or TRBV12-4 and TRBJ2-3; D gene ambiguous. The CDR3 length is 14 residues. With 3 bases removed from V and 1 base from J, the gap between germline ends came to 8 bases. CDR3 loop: CASSFFGRTDTQYF. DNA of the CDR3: TGTGCCAGCAGTTTTTTTGGGCGCACAGATACGCAGTATTTT.

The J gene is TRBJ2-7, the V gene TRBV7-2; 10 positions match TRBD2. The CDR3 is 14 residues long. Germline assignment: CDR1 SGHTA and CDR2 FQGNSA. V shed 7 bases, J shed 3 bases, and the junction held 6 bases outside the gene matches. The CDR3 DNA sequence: TGTGCCAGCACCCTTAGCGGGGGGAACTACGAGCAGTACTTC. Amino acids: CASTLSGGNYEQYF. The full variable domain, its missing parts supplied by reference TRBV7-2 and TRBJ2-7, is GAGVSQSPSNKVTEKGKDVELRCDPISGHTALYWYRQSLGQGLEFLIYFQGNSAPDKSGLPSDRFSAERTGGSVSTLTIQRTQQEDSAVYLCASTLSGGNYEQYFGPGTRLTVT.

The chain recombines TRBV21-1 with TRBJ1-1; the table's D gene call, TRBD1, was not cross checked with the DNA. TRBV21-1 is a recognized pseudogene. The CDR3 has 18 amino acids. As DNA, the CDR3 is TGTGCCAGCAGCAGCCGGACAGGCGCCGTTTCGTGGAACACTGAAGCTTTCTTT. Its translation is CASSSRTGAVSWNTEAFF.

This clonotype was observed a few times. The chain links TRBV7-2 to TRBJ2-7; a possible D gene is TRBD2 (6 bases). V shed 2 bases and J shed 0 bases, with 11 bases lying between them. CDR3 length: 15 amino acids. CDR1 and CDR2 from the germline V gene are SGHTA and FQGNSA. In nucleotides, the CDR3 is TGTGCCAGCAGCTTAAAGCGGGCCAGCTCCTACGAGCAGTACTTC. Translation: CASSLKRASSYEQYF.

The CDR3 is CASSPQRQGTPEAFF. DNA for the CDR3: TGTGCCAGTAGTCCCCAACGACAGGGAACACCTGAAGCTTTCTTT. J is TRBJ1-1 and V is TRBV19; the match to TRBD1 covers 7 bases. J was trimmed by 6 bases and V by 5 bases; bases with no gene match: 12. Germline V CDR1 and CDR2: LNHDA, SQIVND (reference sequence). This CDR3 spans 15 amino acids. Supplemented by reference TRBV19 and TRBJ1-1, the full variable domain reads DGGITQSPKYLFRKEGQNVTLSCEQNLNHDAMYWYRQDPGQGLRLIYYSQIVNDFQKGDIAEGYSVSREKKESFPLTVTSAQKNPTAFYLCASSPQRQGTPEAFFGQGTRLTVV.

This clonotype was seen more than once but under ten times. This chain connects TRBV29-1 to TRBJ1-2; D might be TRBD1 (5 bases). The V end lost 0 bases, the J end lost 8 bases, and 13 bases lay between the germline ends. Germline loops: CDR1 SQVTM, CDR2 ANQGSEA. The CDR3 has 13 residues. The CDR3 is CSVEDTGVRGYTF. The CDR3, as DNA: TGCAGCGTTGAAGATACGGGGGTAAGGGGCTACACCTTC.

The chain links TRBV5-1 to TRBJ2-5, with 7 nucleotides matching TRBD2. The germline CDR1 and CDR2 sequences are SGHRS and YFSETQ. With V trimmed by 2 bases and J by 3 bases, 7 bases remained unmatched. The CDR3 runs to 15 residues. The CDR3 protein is CASSFEGGPEETQYF. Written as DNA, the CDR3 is TGCGCCAGCAGCTTTGAGGGAGGGCCGGAAGAGACCCAGTACTTC.

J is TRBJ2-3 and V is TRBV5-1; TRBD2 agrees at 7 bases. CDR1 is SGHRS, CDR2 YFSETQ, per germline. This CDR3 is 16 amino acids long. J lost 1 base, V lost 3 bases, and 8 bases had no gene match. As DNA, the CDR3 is TGCGCCAGCAGCTGGGACTACCCTGAGGGCACAGATACGCAGTATTTT. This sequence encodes CASSWDYPEGTDTQYF.

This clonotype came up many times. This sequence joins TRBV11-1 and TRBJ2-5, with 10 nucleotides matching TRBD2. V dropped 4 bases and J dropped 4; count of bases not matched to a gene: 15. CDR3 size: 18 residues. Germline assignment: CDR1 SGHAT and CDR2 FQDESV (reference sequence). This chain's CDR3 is CASSSPAGGAVRGETQYF. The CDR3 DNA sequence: TGTGCCAGCAGCTCACCAGCGGGAGGGGCAGTTCGTGGAGAGACCCAGTACTTC.

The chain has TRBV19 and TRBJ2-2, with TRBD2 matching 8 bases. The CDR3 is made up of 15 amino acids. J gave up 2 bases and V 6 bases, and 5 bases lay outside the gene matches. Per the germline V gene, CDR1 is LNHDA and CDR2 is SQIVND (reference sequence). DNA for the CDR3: TGTGCCAGTAGGGCTAGCGGGCTAAACACCGGGGAGCTGTTTTTT. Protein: CASRASGLNTGELFF. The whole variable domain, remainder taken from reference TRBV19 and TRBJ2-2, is DGGITQSPKYLFRKEGQNVTLSCEQNLNHDAMYWYRQDPGQGLRLIYYSQIVNDFQKGDIAEGYSVSREKKESFPLTVTSAQKNPTAFYLCASRASGLNTGELFFGEGSRLTVL.

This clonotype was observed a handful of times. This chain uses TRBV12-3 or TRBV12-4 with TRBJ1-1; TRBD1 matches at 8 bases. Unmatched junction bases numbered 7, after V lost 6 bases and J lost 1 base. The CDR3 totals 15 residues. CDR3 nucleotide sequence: TGTGCCAGCAGCTACAGGGGGACTTCGAACACTGAAGCTTTCTTT. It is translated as CASSYRGTSNTEAFF.

CDR3 nucleotide sequence: TGCAGCGTTGAAGGGGATATTAGCGGGAGAGGAGGGATATACGAGCAGTACTTC. Encoded protein: CSVEGDISGRGGIYEQYF. The chain is built from TRBV29-1 and TRBJ2-7, with 9 positions matching TRBD2. Germline V gives CDR1 SQVTM, CDR2 ANQGSEA. There are 18 residues in the CDR3. V was pared by 1 base and J by 4 bases, with 17 bases of the junction left unmatched.

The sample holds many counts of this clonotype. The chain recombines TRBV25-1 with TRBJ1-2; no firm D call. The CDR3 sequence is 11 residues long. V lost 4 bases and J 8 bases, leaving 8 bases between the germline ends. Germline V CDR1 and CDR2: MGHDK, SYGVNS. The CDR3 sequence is CASSVSQGYTF. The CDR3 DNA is TGTGCCAGCAGTGTATCACAAGGCTACACCTTC.

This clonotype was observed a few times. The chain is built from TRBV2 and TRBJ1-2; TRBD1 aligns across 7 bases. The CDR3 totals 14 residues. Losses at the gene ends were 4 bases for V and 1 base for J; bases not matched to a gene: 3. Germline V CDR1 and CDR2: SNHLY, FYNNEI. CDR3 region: CASSGQGLNYGYTF. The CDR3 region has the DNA TGTGCCAGCAGTGGACAGGGCCTTAACTATGGCTACACCTTC.

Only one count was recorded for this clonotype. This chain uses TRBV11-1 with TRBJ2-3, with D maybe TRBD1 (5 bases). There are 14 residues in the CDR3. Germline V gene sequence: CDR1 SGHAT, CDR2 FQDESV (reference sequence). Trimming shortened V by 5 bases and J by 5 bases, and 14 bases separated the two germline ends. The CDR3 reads CASSPDIRRDTQYF. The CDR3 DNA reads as TGTGCCAGCAGCCCGGACATACGGAGAGATACGCAGTATTTT.

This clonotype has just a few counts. CDR3 region: CASSSQPQGIGETQYF. In DNA, the CDR3 is TGCGCCAGCAGCTCCCAACCACAGGGTATAGGAGAGACCCAGTACTTC. The rearrangement links TRBV5-1 to TRBJ2-5, with D possibly matching TRBD1 (6 bases). Trimming pared 3 bases from V and 4 bases from J, leaving 19 bases between. The CDR3 is 16 residues long. Germline CDR1 SGHRS, CDR2 YFSETQ.

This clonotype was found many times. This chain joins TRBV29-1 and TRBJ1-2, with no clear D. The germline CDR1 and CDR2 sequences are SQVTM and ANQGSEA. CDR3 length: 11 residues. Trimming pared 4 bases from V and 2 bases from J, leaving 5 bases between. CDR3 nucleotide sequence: TGCAGCGTTGGGGGAAACTATGGCTACACCTTC. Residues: CSVGGNYGYTF.

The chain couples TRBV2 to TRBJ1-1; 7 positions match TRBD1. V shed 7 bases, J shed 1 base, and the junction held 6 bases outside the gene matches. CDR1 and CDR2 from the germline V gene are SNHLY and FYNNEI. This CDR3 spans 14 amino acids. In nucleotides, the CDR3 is TGTGCCAGCAACAGGGACAGAAAGAACACTGAAGCTTTCTTT. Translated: CASNRDRKNTEAFF.

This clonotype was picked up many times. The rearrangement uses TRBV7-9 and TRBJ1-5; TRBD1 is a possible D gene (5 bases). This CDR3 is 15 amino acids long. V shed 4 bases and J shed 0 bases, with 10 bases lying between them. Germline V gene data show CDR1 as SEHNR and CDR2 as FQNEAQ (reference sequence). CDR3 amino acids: CASSSTGTSNQPQHF. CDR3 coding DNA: TGTGCCAGCAGCTCAACGGGGACTAGCAATCAGCCCCAGCATTTT.

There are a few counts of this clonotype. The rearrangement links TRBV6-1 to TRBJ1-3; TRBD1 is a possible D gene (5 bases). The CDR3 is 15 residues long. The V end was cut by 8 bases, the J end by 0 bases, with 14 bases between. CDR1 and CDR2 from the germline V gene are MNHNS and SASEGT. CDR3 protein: CASAALGTSGNTIYF. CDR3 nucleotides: TGTGCCAGCGCGGCCCTAGGGACCTCTGGAAACACCATATATTTT.